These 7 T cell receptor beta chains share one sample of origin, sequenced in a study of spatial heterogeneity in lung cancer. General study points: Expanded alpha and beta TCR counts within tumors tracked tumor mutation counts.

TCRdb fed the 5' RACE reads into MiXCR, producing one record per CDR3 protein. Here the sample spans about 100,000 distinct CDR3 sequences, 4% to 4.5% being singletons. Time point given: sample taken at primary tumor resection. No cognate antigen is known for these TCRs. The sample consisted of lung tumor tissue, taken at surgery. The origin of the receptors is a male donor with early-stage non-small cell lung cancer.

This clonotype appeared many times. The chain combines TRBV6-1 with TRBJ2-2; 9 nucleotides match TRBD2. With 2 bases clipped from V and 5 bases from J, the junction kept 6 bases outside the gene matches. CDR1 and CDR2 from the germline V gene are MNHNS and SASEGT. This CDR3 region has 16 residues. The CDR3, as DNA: TGTGCCAGCAGTGAAAGTAGCGGGAGTGTGACCGGGGAGCTGTTTTTT. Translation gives CASSESSGSVTGELFF.

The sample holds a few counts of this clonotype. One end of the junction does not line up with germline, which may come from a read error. For the CDR3, the DNA is TGTGCCAGCAGCCCGATCGGGACAGCCCTTCGCTTC. It yields the protein CASSPIGTALRF. V and J are TRBV7-9 and TRBJ2-7, with 7 bases fitting TRBD1. This CDR3 has 12 amino acids. CDR1 is SEHNR and CDR2 is FQNEAQ in the germline V gene (reference sequence).

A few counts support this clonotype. CDR3 region: CASSFRTGSTDTQYF. The CDR3, as DNA: TGTGCCAGCAGCTTTCGGACAGGGTCAACGGATACGCAGTATTTT. The chain joins TRBV11-2 to TRBJ2-3, with 8 bases identical to TRBD1. The CDR3 extends over 15 amino acids. CDR1 and CDR2 (germline): SGHAT, FQNNGV. The J segment lost 6 bases and the V segment lost 3 bases, leaving 8 bases of the junction unmatched.

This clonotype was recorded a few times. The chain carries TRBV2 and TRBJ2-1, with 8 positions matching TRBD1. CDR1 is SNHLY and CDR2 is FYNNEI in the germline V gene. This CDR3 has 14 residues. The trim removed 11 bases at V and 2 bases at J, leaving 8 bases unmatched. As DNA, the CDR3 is TGTGCCGGTGGGACAGGAGTTACCTACAATGAGCAGTTCTTC. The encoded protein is CAGGTGVTYNEQFF.

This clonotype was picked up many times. The CDR3 DNA reads TGTGCCAGCGTTACCCCAGATACGCAGTATTTT. Its translation: CASVTPDTQYF. The V call is TRBV28, the J call TRBJ2-3; no definite D call. This CDR3 spans 11 amino acids. V was shortened by 8 bases and J by 4 bases, with 7 bases between the two germline ends. The germline CDR1 and CDR2 sequences are MDHEN and SYDVKM.

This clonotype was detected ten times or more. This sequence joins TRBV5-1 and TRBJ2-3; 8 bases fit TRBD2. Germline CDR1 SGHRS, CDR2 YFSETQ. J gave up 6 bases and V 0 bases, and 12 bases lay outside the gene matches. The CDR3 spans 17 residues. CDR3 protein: CASSLDPAGGPADTQYF. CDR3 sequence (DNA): TGCGCCAGCAGCTTGGACCCCGCGGGAGGCCCCGCGGATACGCAGTATTTT.

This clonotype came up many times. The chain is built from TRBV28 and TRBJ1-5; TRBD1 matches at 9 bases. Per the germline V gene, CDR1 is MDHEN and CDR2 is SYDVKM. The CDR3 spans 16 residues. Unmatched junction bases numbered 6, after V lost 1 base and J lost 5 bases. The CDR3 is CASSLYRGLEHQPQHF. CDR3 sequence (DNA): TGTGCCAGCAGTTTATACAGGGGGCTGGAACATCAGCCCCAGCATTTT.